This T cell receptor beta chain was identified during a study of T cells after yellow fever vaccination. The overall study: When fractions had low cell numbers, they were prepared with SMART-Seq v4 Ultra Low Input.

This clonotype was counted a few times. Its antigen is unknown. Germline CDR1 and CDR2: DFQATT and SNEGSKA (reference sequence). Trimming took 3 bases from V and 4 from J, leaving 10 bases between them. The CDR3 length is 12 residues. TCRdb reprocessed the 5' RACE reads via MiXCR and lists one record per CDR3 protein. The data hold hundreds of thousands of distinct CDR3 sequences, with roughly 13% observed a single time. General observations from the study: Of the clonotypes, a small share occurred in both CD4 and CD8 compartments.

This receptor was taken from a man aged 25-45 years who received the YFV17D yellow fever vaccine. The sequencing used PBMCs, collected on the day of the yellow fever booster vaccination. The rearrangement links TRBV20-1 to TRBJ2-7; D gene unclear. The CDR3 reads CSARVVLYEQYF. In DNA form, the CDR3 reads TGCAGTGCTAGGGTAGTTTTGTACGAGCAGTACTTC.